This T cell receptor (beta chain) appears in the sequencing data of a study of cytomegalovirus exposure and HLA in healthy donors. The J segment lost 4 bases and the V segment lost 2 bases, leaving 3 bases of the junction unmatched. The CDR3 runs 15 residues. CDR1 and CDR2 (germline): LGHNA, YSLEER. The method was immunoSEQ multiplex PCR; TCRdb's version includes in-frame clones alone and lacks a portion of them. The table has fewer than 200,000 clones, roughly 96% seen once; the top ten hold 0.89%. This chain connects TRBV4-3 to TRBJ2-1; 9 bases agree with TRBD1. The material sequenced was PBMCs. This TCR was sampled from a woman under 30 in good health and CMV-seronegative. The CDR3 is CASSQTGGLYNEQFF. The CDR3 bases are TGCGCCAGCAGCCAAACAGGGGGCTTATACAATGAGCAGTTCTTC.